The T cell receptor beta chain under discussion was sequenced for a study of blood T cells in healthy people across ages. Study-wide context: Template switching caught about one barcoded beta molecule for each two T cells. Study-wide results and limits: Versus aged donors, long-lived donors had higher diversity and more naive CD4+ cells. Calculation of diversity from one million T cells yielded estimates considered to be underestimates.

This CDR3 has 13 residues. CDR1 and CDR2 from the germline V gene are KGHDR and SFDVKD. V was clipped by 4 bases and J by 6 bases; unmatched bases: 4. Regarding this clonotype: Its matching antigen is unknown.

A sample-barcoded 5' primer and a J-beta primer mix were used in a second PCR of roughly 7 to 11 cycles. Each of the cDNA molecules was tagged by a template-switch adaptor with 12 random nucleotides. TCRdb independently ran MiXCR on the 5' RACE reads; one entry per CDR3 protein. The table lists hundreds of thousands of distinct CDR3 sequences, 20% to 25% of them singletons. This clonotype was sampled from a man in his sixties or seventies in good health. Input material: blood. V is TRBV24-1 and J is TRBJ1-2, with 7 bases matching TRBD1. CDR3 sequence: CATSEYDRDGYTF. In DNA, the CDR3 is TGTGCCACCAGTGAATACGACAGGGATGGCTACACCTTC.